Reported below is one T cell receptor (beta chain). Its antigen is still unknown. This record comes from a study of cytomegalovirus exposure and HLA in healthy donors. Study-wide results and limits: Reportedly, HLA-A and HLA-B alleles of most subjects were accurately predicted from TCR beta. Cytomegalovirus-associated TCR beta chains were listed, numbering some 180.

The PCR made use of 60 Vbeta and 13 Jbeta primers. Profiling relied on immunoSEQ multiplex PCR, and the TCRdb table lists in-frame clones only, not all of them. The sample has 300,000 or so clones, approximately 85% seen once. The sequenced sample consisted of PBMCs. This TCR came from a woman in her thirties or forties in good health and CMV-seropositive.

CDR3 residues: CASRTLSYEQYF. CDR3 DNA: TGTGCCAGCAGGACTCTATCCTACGAGCAGTACTTC. V usage is TRBV6-1 and J usage is TRBJ2-7; D gene unclear. The germline V gene has CDR1 MNHNS and CDR2 SASEGT. This CDR3 comprises 12 residues. V lost 6 bases to trimming and J lost 1 base, with 7 bases between them.